Listed here are 3 T cell receptor beta chains from one sample, sequenced in a study of blood T cell repertoires in COVID-19. Assay used: immunoSEQ multiplex PCR; TCRdb lists only in-frame clones, some missing. The sample includes 300,000 to 450,000 clones, 70% to 90% seen only once; the top ten take less than 11%. Sequencing was done on a sample of peripheral blood. The receptors were gathered from a woman aged 25 to 39 with COVID-19, enrolled during active disease.

V and J are TRBV13 and TRBJ1-5, with 8 nucleotides matching TRBD1. The CDR3 is 18 residues long. The germline V gene has CDR1 PRHDT and CDR2 FYEKMQ (reference sequence). V was clipped by 0 bases and J by 2 bases; unmatched bases: 9. CDR3 nucleotide sequence: TGTGCCAGCAGCTTAGGGGGCCTGGACAGGGTTGGCAATCAGCCCCAGCATTTT. Translation: CASSLGGLDRVGNQPQHF.

The chain employs TRBV18 and TRBJ2-3, with 12 positions matching TRBD2. V lost 3 bases to trimming and J lost 7 bases; unmatched junction nucleotides: 20. Germline V lookup: CDR1 KGHSH, CDR2 LQKENI. CDR3 length: 20 amino acids. CDR3 DNA sequence: TGTGCCAGCTCACCTCTCGGCAGCGGGGCCCTAGCGGGAGGGCTGTATACGCAGTATTTT. It encodes CASSPLGSGALAGGLYTQYF.

V and J are TRBV7-6 and TRBJ1-3, with 7 nucleotides matching TRBD1. The CDR3 totals 15 residues. CDR1 and CDR2 from the germline V gene are SGHVS and FNYEAQ. Losses at the gene ends were 1 base for V and 4 bases for J; bases not matched to a gene: 4. This chain's CDR3 is CASSLDRGRGNTIYF. For the CDR3, the DNA is TGTGCCAGCAGCTTAGACAGGGGAAGGGGAAACACCATATATTTT. The entire variable domain, with the rest obtained from reference TRBV7-6 and TRBJ1-3, is as follows: GAGVSQSPRYKVTKRGQDVALRCDPISGHVSLYWYRQALGQGPEFLTYFNYEAQQDKSGLPNDRFSAERPEGSISTLTIQRTEQRDSAMYRCASSLDRGRGNTIYFGEGSWLTVV.